What follows are 5 T cell receptor beta chains derived from one specimen sequenced in a study of blood T cells in healthy people across ages. Together with a sample-barcoded 5' primer, a J-beta primer mix was included in a second PCR lasting roughly 6 to 12 cycles. TCRdb re-analysed the 5' RACE reads in MiXCR, keeping a single row per CDR3 protein. The top ten clones hold around a quarter of a sample with nearly 800,000 distinct CDR3 sequences, about 56% of them seen once. Sequences were obtained from blood. The source is a man between 40 and 49 years old in good health.

The V call is TRBV19, the J call TRBJ2-1, with 10 nucleotides matching TRBD2. V shed 10 bases and J 6 bases; nucleotides not matched to a gene: 6. The germline V gene has CDR1 LNHDA and CDR2 SQIVND (reference sequence). The length of the CDR3 is 13 residues. Here the CDR3 reads CATASGSINEQFF. The CDR3, as DNA: TGTGCCACCGCTAGCGGGAGTATCAATGAGCAGTTCTTC.

DNA for the CDR3: TGTGCCAGCAGGACGGGGGGGCACAATGAGCAGTTCTTC. Translating gives CASRTGGHNEQFF. This chain links TRBV6-5 with TRBJ2-1, with TRBD2 matching 8 bases. Germline trimming cut 6 bases from V and 5 bases from J; bases unmatched to any gene: 3. CDR3 length: 13 residues. Germline assignment: CDR1 MNHEY and CDR2 SVGAGI.

The CDR3 sequence is CASSREGVRPLHF. For the CDR3, the DNA is TGTGCCAGCAGCCGGGAGGGGGTACGGCCCCTCCACTTT. V and J are TRBV7-9 and TRBJ1-6, with a tentative D call TRBD1 (6 bases). The V end lost 5 bases, the J end lost 13 bases, and 15 bases lay between the germline ends. Germline V gene sequence: CDR1 SEHNR, CDR2 FQNEAQ (reference sequence). This CDR3 has 13 amino acids.

The rearrangement uses TRBV4-3 and TRBJ2-7; D gene uncertain. This CDR3 is built from 15 residues. Germline V gives CDR1 LGHNA, CDR2 YSLEER. V lost 1 base, J lost 5 bases, and 15 bases lay in between. The CDR3 here is CASSQARTAVHEQYF. The CDR3 DNA reads as TGCGCCAGCAGCCAAGCGCGTACGGCAGTCCACGAGCAGTACTTC.

This sequence joins TRBV28 and TRBJ2-7; D is possibly TRBD2 (5 bases). The CDR3 totals 14 residues. Germline-derived CDR1 and CDR2 are MDHEN and SYDVKM. V dropped 3 bases and J dropped 6 bases, with 15 bases sitting between them. CDR3 DNA sequence: TGTGCCAGCAGTTTTACCCCGGGAAGACCCGAGCAGTACTTC. Encoded protein: CASSFTPGRPEQYF.